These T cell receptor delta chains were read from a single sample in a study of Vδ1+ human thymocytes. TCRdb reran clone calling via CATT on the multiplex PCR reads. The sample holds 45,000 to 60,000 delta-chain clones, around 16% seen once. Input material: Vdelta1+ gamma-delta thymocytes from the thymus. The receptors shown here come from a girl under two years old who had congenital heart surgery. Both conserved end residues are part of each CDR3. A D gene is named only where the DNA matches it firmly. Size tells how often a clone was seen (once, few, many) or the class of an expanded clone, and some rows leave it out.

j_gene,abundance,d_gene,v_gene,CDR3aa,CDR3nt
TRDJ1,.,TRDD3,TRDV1,CALGERDPVSSDCTGGPTDKLIF,TGTGCTCTTGGGGAAAGGGATCCAGTCTCGTCCGATTGTACTGGGGGTCCGACCGATAAACTCATCTTT
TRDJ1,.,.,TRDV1,CALGELVSGPRIRGLLYTDKLIF,TGTGCTCTTGGGGAACTAGTATCTGGTCCCCGGATCCGAGGACTTTTGTACACCGATAAACTCATCTTT
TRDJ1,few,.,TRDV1,CALGDFRVPPYTDKLIF,TGTGCTCTTGGGGATTTCCGCGTACCTCCGTACACCGATAAACTCATCTTT
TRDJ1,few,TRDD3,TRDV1,CALGAPILPSDWGTYTDKLIF,TGTGCTCTTGGGGCGCCTATCCTACCCTCCGACTGGGGGACCTACACCGATAAACTCATCTTT
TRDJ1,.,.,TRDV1,CALGELVGCPGGNYAIPYTDKLIF,TGTGCTCTTGGGGAACTAGTCGGCTGCCCGGGAGGGAACTATGCGATCCCGTACACCGATAAACTCATCTTT
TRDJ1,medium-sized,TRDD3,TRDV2,CACARVLGDTSTDKLIF,TGTGCCTGTGCCCGGGTACTGGGGGATACGTCTACCGATAAACTCATCTTT
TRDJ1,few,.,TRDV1,CALGELGRYTDKLIF,TGTGCTCTTGGGGAACTTGGGCGGTACACCGATAAACTCATCTTT
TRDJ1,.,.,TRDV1,CALGERHPTDKLIF,TGTGCTCTTGGGGAGCGACACCCCACCGATAAACTCATCTTT
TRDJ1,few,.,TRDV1,CALGVGGGGTHNTDKLIF,TGTGCTCTTGGGGTCGGTGGAGGGGGTACGCATAACACCGATAAACTCATCTTT
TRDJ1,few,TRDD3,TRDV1,CALGEPFVPRLGETDKLIF,TGTGCTCTTGGGGAACCGTTCGTTCCCAGACTGGGGGAGACCGATAAACTCATCTTT
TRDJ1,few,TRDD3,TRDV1,CALGEQGGGTVLGVPRGRTTDKLIF,TGTGCTCTTGGGGAACAAGGAGGGGGCACCGTACTGGGGGTTCCGAGGGGTCGTACCACCGATAAACTCATCTTT
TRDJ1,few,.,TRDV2,CACDVPHSHPGPGDSDKLIF,TGTGCCTGTGATGTTCCTCACTCACACCCCGGACCGGGAGATTCAGATAAACTCATCTTT
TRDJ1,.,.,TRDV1,CALGDLRIAVGDARDKLIF,TGTGCTCTTGGGGACCTCCGGATAGCAGTCGGGGATGCCCGCGATAAACTCATCTTT
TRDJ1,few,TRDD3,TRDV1,CALGEQRPPPTGVGSKLIF,TGTGCTCTTGGGGAACAGAGGCCTCCCCCCACTGGGGTGGGGAGTAAACTCATCTTT
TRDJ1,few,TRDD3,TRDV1,CALGELPAGDTFTDKLIF,TGTGCTCTTGGGGAGCTTCCTGCGGGGGATACCTTCACCGATAAACTCATCTTT
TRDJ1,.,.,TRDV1,CALGNLLPAVPLTDKLIF,TGTGCTCTTGGGAACCTCCTACCTGCTGTACCCCTAACCGATAAACTCATCTTT